This TCR beta chain stems from a study of shared clonotypes between healthy human individuals (dated by TCRdb to 2020 to 2022). General notes on the study: Three men and a couple of women, aged 18 to 49 years, made up the cohort. For each donor, CD4 naive and CD4 memory were each run on three plates, CD8 naive on two plates, and CD8 memory on one plate. To estimate repertoire size and how much clonotype sharing occurs between individuals, the study deeply sequenced the blood TCR repertoires of five healthy adults. To increase sequencing depth and limit assay-specific biases, different laboratories used diverse techniques to prepare libraries and sequence TCR repertoires. Between about 0.8 and 8.9 billion PBMCs per donor were obtained by leukapheresis. The paper's findings and limits, for the study overall: Compared with non-shared clonotypes, the clonotypes found in all four sorted-subset donors had higher generation probabilities. The genetic and exposure-history diversity represented was limited by the small number of donors. Even with the large sequencing depth, rarefaction of the sorted-subset datasets indicated that sequencing was incomplete. Sampling was restricted to blood, and TCR repertoires in tissue are likely to differ from TCR repertoires in blood. Pairwise subsampling led to the expectation that sequencing depth would affect the degree of clonotype sharing among donors. Sharing across four donors was observed for about 4.8% of naive CD4, 3.5% of naive CD8, 2.3% of memory CD4, and roughly 0.4% of memory CD8 clonotypes. Larger estimated clonotype richness was generally found for naive subsets than for memory subsets.

TCR CDR3 regions were amplified from genomic DNA by multiplex PCR using the deep immunoSEQ assay. For each cell subset, the extracted genomic DNA was distributed evenly across all wells of several immunoSEQ 96-well plates, and each plate served as one replicate. For sorted subsets, each replicate PCR was loaded with approximately 200 ng genomic DNA, equivalent to 30,000 to 35,000 T cell genomes. Purified libraries were quantified with a Qubit 3.0 fluorometer, sized on a Bioanalyzer 2100, and re-quantified with the KAPA Library Quantification kit. A separate single-read 150-cycle Illumina NextSeq 550 flow cell was used to sequence each immunoSEQ 96-well plate. The original pipeline was this. Because only junctional sequences without quality scores were contained in the immunoSEQ output, filtering matching that applied to full-length reads could not be performed. Sequences were annotated with PyIR, a Python wrapper for IgBLAST v1.9, and V/J genes and CDR3 were assigned using IMGT germline references. Reads were removed for weak V/J assignments (E-value above 1e-6), missing CDR3, stop codons, out-of-frame junctions, or ambiguous translated residues. V3J clonotypes were defined as sequences sharing the same inferred V gene, J gene, and CDR3 amino acid sequence. The percentage overlap between two repertoires was calculated by dividing the number of shared unique clonotypes by the size of the smaller repertoire. RTK rarefaction, the Chao1 estimator, and Recon v2.1 estimates of unobserved clonotypes were used to assess repertoire richness. Generation probabilities for all TCRbeta clonotypes obtained by the gDNA method from a handful of donors were computed using OLGA. TCRdb retrieved this table from immuneACCESS and kept in-frame rearrangements only. Not all clones are present; in checked studies, unresolved V genes account for under half, and no reason is known for the remainder. V, J and clone size are taken as reported in that table, and D and trimming were inferred from the DNA itself. This sample holds about 2.2 million clones; 80% to 95% were observed only once. The biggest ten clones account for about 1.7% of the sample.

The CDR3 runs 15 residues from the cysteine to the phenylalanine. The CDR3 DNA has 45 bases and is translated from base 1. The germline V gene sets CDR1 to SGHRS and CDR2 to YFSETQ. V is reduced by 0 bases and J by 4 bases, leaving a spacing of 14 bases between them. CD8 naive samples were obtained by positive selection for CCR7 among CD45RO-negative cells, yielding a CD45RA+CCR7+ population from which TemRA cells were excluded. The donors were healthy, HIV-negative adults who had no recently reported acute infections or vaccinations. All donors were Caucasian adults living in Nashville, Tennessee, USA. Blood was collected by leukapheresis, and PBMCs were isolated by Ficoll-Histopaque density gradient centrifugation and then cryopreserved in liquid nitrogen vapor phase. Purity and quantity of every magnetically sorted T cell population were checked by analytical flow cytometry. From each sorted fraction, genomic DNA was isolated and quantified by UV absorbance on a Nanodrop 2000c.

A note on this clone: Its specific antigen is unknown. One base away there is no much larger clone; base qualities are not given.

The sequencing input was naive CD8+ T cells from PBMCs. The cell subset or site label here, explained by the study, means: CD45RA+CCR7+. This clonotype originated in a man between 18 and 29 years old in good health. Some clones in this sample may be carry-over from other donors' samples. The chain links TRBV5-1 with TRBJ2-7; the D gene lacks a confident call. The DNA sequence is TGCGCCAGCAGCTTGGCCATATTGGACGGGTACGAGCAGTACTTC. Protein translation: CASSLAILDGYEQYF. Full variable domain (CDR3 extended with the reference TRBV5-1 and TRBJ2-7 proteins): KAGVTQTPRYLIKTRGQQVTLSCSPISGHRSVSWYQQTPGQGLQFLFEYFSETQRNKGNFPGRFSGRQFSNSRSEMNVSTLELGDSALYLCASSLAILDGYEQYFGPGTRLTVT.